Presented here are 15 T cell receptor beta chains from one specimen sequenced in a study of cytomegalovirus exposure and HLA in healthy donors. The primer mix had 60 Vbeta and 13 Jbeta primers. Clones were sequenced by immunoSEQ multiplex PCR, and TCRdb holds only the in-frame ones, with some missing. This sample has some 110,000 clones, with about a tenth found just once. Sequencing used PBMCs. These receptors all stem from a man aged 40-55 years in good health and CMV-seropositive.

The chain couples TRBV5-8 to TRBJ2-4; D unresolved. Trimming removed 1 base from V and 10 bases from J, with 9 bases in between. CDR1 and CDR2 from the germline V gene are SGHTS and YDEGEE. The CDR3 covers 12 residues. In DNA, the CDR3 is TGTGCCAGCAGCTTGCGCAGTCAAATTCAGTACTTC. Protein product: CASSLRSQIQYF.

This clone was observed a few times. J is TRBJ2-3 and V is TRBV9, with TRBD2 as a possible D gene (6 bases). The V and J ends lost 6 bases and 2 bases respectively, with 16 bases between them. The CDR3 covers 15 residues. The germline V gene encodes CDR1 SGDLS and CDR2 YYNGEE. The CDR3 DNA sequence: TGTGCCAGCACGGAGGGAGTGGCGACCACAGATACGCAGTATTTT. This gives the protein CASTEGVATTDTQYF.

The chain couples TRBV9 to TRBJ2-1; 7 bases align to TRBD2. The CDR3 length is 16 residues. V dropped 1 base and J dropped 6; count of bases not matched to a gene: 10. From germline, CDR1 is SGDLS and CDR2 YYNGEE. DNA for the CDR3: TGTGCCAGCAGCGTAAAAGGCGGGAGCTTTGGCAATGAGCAGTTCTTC. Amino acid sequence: CASSVKGGSFGNEQFF.

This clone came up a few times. The CDR3: CASSLGTGWFEQFF. CDR3 DNA sequence: TGTGCCAGCAGCTTAGGGACAGGGTGGTTTGAGCAGTTCTTC. The V gene is TRBV11-3, the J gene TRBJ2-1; 8 bases match TRBD1. Trimming cost V 1 base and J 9 bases; bases outside gene matches: 5. The CDR3 is 14 residues long. The germline V gene encodes CDR1 SGHNT and CDR2 YENEEA.

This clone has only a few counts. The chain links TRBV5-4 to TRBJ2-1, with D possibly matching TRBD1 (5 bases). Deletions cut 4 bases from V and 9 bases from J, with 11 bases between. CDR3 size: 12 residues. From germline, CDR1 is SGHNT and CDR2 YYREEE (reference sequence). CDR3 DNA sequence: TGTGCCAGCAGCCAGGGATTTACTGAGCAGTTCTTC. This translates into CASSQGFTEQFF.

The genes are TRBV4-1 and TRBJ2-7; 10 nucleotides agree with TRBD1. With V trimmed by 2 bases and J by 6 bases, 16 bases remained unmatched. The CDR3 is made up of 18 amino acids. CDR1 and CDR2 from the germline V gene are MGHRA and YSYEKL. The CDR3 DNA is TGCGCCAGCAGCCAACTCCTAACCTCCGGGACAGGGGCTTTCGAGCAGTACTTC. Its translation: CASSQLLTSGTGAFEQYF.

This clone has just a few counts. The CDR3 spells CSVEEPPGGGEQFF. For the CDR3, the DNA is TGCAGCGTTGAAGAACCCCCAGGGGGAGGTGAGCAGTTCTTC. The genes are TRBV29-1 and TRBJ2-1; a possible D gene is TRBD1 (7 bases). The CDR3 loop spans 14 amino acids. The germline V gene encodes CDR1 SQVTM and CDR2 ANQGSEA. Deletions cut 0 bases from V and 9 bases from J, with 15 bases between.

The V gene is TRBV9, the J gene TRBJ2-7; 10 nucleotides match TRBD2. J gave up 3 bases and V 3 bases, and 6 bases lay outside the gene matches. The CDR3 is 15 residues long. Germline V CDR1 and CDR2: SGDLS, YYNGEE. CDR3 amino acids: CASSASSGGFYEQYF. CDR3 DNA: TGTGCCAGCAGCGCCTCTAGCGGGGGATTCTACGAGCAGTACTTC.

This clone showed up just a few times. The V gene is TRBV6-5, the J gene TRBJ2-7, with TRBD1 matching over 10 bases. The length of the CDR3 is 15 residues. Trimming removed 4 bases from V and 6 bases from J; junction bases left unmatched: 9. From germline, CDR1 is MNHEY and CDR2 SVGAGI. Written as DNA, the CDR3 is TGTGCCAGCAGTTCGGGACAGGGGTTCGGGTTCGAGCAGTACTTC. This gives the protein CASSSGQGFGFEQYF.

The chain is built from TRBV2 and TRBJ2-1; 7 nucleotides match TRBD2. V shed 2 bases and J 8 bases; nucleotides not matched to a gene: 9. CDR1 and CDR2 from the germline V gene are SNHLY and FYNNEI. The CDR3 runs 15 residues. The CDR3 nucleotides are TGTGCCAGCAGTGAAATAAGCGGGACTGAGGATGAGCAGTTCTTC. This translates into CASSEISGTEDEQFF. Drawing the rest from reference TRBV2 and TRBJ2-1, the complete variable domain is EPEVTQTPSHQVTQMGQEVILRCVPISNHLYFYWYRQILGQKVEFLVSFYNNEISEKSEIFDDQFSVERPDGSNFTLKIRSTKLEDSAMYFCASSEISGTEDEQFFGPGTRLTVL.

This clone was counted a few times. For the CDR3, the DNA is TGTGCCAGCAGGGGAGGACAGGGAAATAACGAGCAGTACTTC. This gives the protein CASRGGQGNNEQYF. The rearrangement links TRBV2 to TRBJ2-7, with 8 bases identical to TRBD1. The ends lost 6 bases at V and 5 bases at J; junction bases unmatched: 9. The CDR3 has 14 residues. CDR1 is SNHLY and CDR2 is FYNNEI in the germline V gene.

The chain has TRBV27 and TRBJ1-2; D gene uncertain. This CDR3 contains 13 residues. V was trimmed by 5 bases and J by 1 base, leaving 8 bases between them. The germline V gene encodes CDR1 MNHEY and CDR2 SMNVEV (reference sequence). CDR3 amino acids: CASSRQNNYGYTF. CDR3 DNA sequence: TGTGCCAGCAGTAGACAAAATAACTATGGCTACACCTTC.

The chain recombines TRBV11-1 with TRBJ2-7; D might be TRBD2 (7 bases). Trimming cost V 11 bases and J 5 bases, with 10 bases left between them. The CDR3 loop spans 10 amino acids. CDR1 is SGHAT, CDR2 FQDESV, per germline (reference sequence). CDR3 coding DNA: TGTGCCGTAGGGGGGGACGAGCAGTACTTC. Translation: CAVGGDEQYF.

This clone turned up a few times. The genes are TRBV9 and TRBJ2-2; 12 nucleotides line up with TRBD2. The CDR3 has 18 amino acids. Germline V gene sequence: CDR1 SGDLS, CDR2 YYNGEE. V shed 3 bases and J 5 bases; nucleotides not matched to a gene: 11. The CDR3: CASSATSGRSSRTGELFF. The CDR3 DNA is TGTGCCAGCAGCGCGACTAGCGGGAGATCCTCTAGGACCGGGGAGCTGTTTTTT.

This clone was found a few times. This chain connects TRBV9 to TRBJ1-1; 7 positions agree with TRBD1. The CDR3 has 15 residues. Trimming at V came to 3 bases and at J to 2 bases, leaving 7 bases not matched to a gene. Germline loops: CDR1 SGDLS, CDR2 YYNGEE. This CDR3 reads CASSANRDRNTEAFF. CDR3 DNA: TGTGCCAGCAGCGCCAACCGGGACAGAAACACTGAAGCTTTCTTT.